The rows below give T cell receptor beta chains drawn from one sample of a study of CD8+ T cells in alopecia areata. Only in-frame clones appear in the TCRdb table, and some are missing; sequencing was by immunoSEQ multiplex PCR. This table holds about 180,000 clones, approximately 55% found once. The specimen comprised CD8+ T cells sorted from blood, sampled at week 24, from a patient treated with tofacitinib. Receptors originate from a human donor with alopecia areata. Each CDR3 is given with its conserved first and last residue. D genes are given only for firm matches. Expanded clones are given a class, and other clones once, few, many or no size at all.

CDR3nt,CDR3aa,v_gene,d_gene,abundance,j_gene
TGTGCCAGCAGCTTAGGGGACAGGGGTGAGCCCCAGCATTTT,CASSLGDRGEPQHF,TRBV7-2,TRBD1,once,TRBJ1-5
TGTGCCTGGAGTGGTGGCGGGACTAGCACAGATACGCAGTATTTT,CAWSGGGTSTDTQYF,TRBV30,.,.,TRBJ2-3
TGTGCCTGGGGCCTAGGCAATGAGCAGTTCTTC,CAWGLGNEQFF,TRBV30,.,.,TRBJ2-1
TGCAGCGTCGACGGACAGGGCGGCACTGAAGCTTTCTTT,CSVDGQGGTEAFF,TRBV29-1,TRBD1,.,TRBJ1-1
TGCGCCAGCCGGGGACTAGCGGGCACAGATACGCAGTATTTT,CASRGLAGTDTQYF,TRBV10-2,TRBD2,.,TRBJ2-3
TGTGCCAGTAGTATATATCCAGGAAAAAGAGACAATGAGCAGTTCTTC,CASSIYPGKRDNEQFF,TRBV19,.,.,TRBJ2-1
TGTGCCAGCAGCTTCGGGACAGGGGATGATCAGCCCCAGCATTTT,CASSFGTGDDQPQHF,TRBV7-9,TRBD1,.,TRBJ1-5
TGTGCCAGCAGTGGTCTTTCGGGGGACACCATATATTTT,CASSGLSGDTIYF,TRBV2,.,.,TRBJ1-3
TGTGCTAGTGAAAGGACAGCGGACACTGAAGCTTTCTTT,CASERTADTEAFF,TRBV12-5,.,once,TRBJ1-1
TGTGCCAGTAGCCCCACTAGCGGGGGGGCCTATGAGCAGTTCTTC,CASSPTSGGAYEQFF,TRBV19,TRBD2,many,TRBJ2-1
TGTGCCTGGAGCGTCCTTAACTCAGGGGAAAGCTACACCTTC,CAWSVLNSGESYTF,TRBV30,.,.,TRBJ1-2
TGTGCCAGCAGCTTGGAGGGGTTTAACTATGGCTACACCTTC,CASSLEGFNYGYTF,TRBV5-6,.,.,TRBJ1-2
TGCAGCGTGCGCGGGGTGGGATACAATGAGCAGTTCTTC,CSVRGVGYNEQFF,TRBV29-1,.,.,TRBJ2-1
TGCGCCAGCAGCCAAGATCGAGGCTACGAGCAGTACTTC,CASSQDRGYEQYF,TRBV4-3,.,few,TRBJ2-7
TGCGCCAGCAGCCAAGATCGGGGGCAGGCAAATCAGCCCCAGCATTTT,CASSQDRGQANQPQHF,TRBV4-3,.,.,TRBJ1-5
TGTGCCAGCAGAGTTTTGGGGAGGTCCTACAATGAGCAGTTCTTC,CASRVLGRSYNEQFF,TRBV13,.,.,TRBJ2-1
TGTGCCAGCAGCCCAACTCCAGGGATCGACACAGATACGCAGTATTTT,CASSPTPGIDTDTQYF,TRBV7-7,.,once,TRBJ2-3
TGTGCCAGCAGCCCCTCTAGGACAGAAAGCACAGATACGCAGTATTTT,CASSPSRTESTDTQYF,TRBV16,.,.,TRBJ2-3
TGTGCCAGCAGCTTGGAGGCAGGCTCTAGCGATGAGCAGTTCTTC,CASSLEAGSSDEQFF,TRBV5-4,.,.,TRBJ2-1
TGTGCTAGTGGTTTTGGGGGGGGTAAGACACCCCTCCACTTT,CASGFGGGKTPLHF,TRBV12-5,.,.,TRBJ1-6
TGTGCCAGCAGCCTTACCGGGACAGCCCTTACGGTGGAGCAGTACTTC,CASSLTGTALTVEQYF,TRBV7-8,TRBD1,.,TRBJ2-7
TGTGCCAGCAGCCGCTTCGGGGCCGGGGAGCTGTTTTTT,CASSRFGAGELFF,TRBV6-5,.,.,TRBJ2-2
TGCAGCGTCCTTACTGGGCAACCTGAAGCTTTCTTT,CSVLTGQPEAFF,TRBV29-1,.,few,TRBJ1-1
TGTGCCAGCAGCCTGACAGATGGCTACACCTTC,CASSLTDGYTF,TRBV16,.,few,TRBJ1-2
TGTGCCAGCAGCGCCCCAGGGGCTGGGACCGGGGAGCTGTTTTTT,CASSAPGAGTGELFF,TRBV13,.,few,TRBJ2-2
TGCGCCAGCAGCTTGGTAGCTACAGATACGCAGTATTTT,CASSLVATDTQYF,TRBV5-1,.,.,TRBJ2-3
TGTGCCAGCAGCTATTCCCAGGGTCGAGATACGCAGTATTTT,CASSYSQGRDTQYF,TRBV13,.,.,TRBJ2-3
TGTGCCTGGAGTGTACGGGTAGCGGGGTACGATACGCAGTATTTT,CAWSVRVAGYDTQYF,TRBV30,TRBD2,.,TRBJ2-3
TGCGCCAGCAGCTTAACAGGGGAGGGTGCCTACAATGAGCAGTTCTTC,CASSLTGEGAYNEQFF,TRBV5-1,.,.,TRBJ2-1
TGTGCCAGCAGCTCCGTGCAGGGTCTCGATGGCTACACCTTC,CASSSVQGLDGYTF,TRBV7-9,.,few,TRBJ1-2
TGTGCCAGCAGCGAGACAGGTTTCGGGAACACTGAAGCTTTCTTT,CASSETGFGNTEAFF,TRBV7-2,.,.,TRBJ1-1
TGTGCCAGCAGTTACTACTCTGGGGCCAACGTCCTGACTTTC,CASSYYSGANVLTF,TRBV7-6,.,few,TRBJ2-6
TGTGCCATCAGTGAAGGGTTGGATCAGCCCCAGCATTTT,CAISEGLDQPQHF,TRBV10-3,.,.,TRBJ1-5
TGTGCCAGCAGCCTGGGACGGACTGACAATGAGCAGTTCTTC,CASSLGRTDNEQFF,TRBV4-2,.,few,TRBJ2-1
TGTGCCAGCAGCGTTGGTAGCATGAACACTGAAGCTTTCTTT,CASSVGSMNTEAFF,TRBV9,.,.,TRBJ1-1
TGCGCCAGCAGCCAAGATTCTGGGGGGACCGAAGCTTTCTTT,CASSQDSGGTEAFF,TRBV4-3,.,few,TRBJ1-1
TGTGCCAGCAGCTTAGCGGTCGACAATGAGCAGTTCTTC,CASSLAVDNEQFF,TRBV7-8,.,once,TRBJ2-1
TGTGCCAGCAGTCGTCAGGGTAGCAATCAGCCCCAGCATTTT,CASSRQGSNQPQHF,TRBV27,.,.,TRBJ1-5
TGCGCCACCACCGAAGCGGGGGAGTTTGATACGCAGTATTTT,CATTEAGEFDTQYF,TRBV5-1,TRBD2,.,TRBJ2-3
TGTGCCAGCAGCGCCGGGGAGGGCTATGGCTACACCTTC,CASSAGEGYGYTF,TRBV5-6,.,.,TRBJ1-2
TGTGCCAGCAGCTTAGGGGGACAGGAGTACAATCAGCCCCAGCATTTT,CASSLGGQEYNQPQHF,TRBV7-2,TRBD1,.,TRBJ1-5
TGTGCCAGCAGCCACGGGACTAGCGGGGCTGGCGGGGAGCTGTTTTTT,CASSHGTSGAGGELFF,TRBV9,TRBD2,few,TRBJ2-2
TGTGCCAGCAGCTTCTCTAGCGTGGATGAGCAGTTCTTC,CASSFSSVDEQFF,TRBV5-4,.,few,TRBJ2-1
TGTGCCATCAGAGTAAGGGTGGACAGGGAAGAGACCCAGTACTTC,CAIRVRVDREETQYF,TRBV10-3,TRBD1,few,TRBJ2-5
TGTGCCATCAGTGAGCTCGTACAGGGGAGGGAGACCCAGTACTTC,CAISELVQGRETQYF,TRBV10-3,.,.,TRBJ2-5
TGCGCCAGCAGCCAAGTACCGTCCGTTGACACCGGGGAGCTGTTTTTT,CASSQVPSVDTGELFF,TRBV4-1,.,.,TRBJ2-2
TGCGCCAGCAGCCAAGAGGTGAACACTGAAGCTTTCTTT,CASSQEVNTEAFF,TRBV4-3,.,once,TRBJ1-1
TGTGCCAGCAGCGTAGGGACTGGGAGCAATCAGCCCCAGCATTTT,CASSVGTGSNQPQHF,TRBV9,.,few,TRBJ1-5
TGTGCCTGGAGTGTTGGCGAGGTGTGGGAGCAGTTCTTC,CAWSVGEVWEQFF,TRBV30,.,once,TRBJ2-1
TGCGCCAGCAGCCAAGACGGAACAGGTTACTATGGCTACACCTTC,CASSQDGTGYYGYTF,TRBV4-3,.,.,TRBJ1-2